This T cell receptor (beta chain) was profiled in a study of blood T cell repertoires in COVID-19. In this sample, this clone turned up once. This CDR3 region has 14 residues. Sequencing was performed with immunoSEQ multiplex PCR; in TCRdb, only in-frame clones are kept and a portion is missing. The data hold 73,000 or so clones, with 70% to 75% observed a single time. V and J are TRBV21-1 and TRBJ1-5. TRBV21-1 is recorded as a pseudogene. Sample: peripheral blood. This receptor was taken from a man in his 60s with acute or convalescent COVID-19. CDR3 nucleotide sequence: TGTGCCAGCAGCAAAAGGAGGGGCAAGGAGCCCCAGCATTTT. It codes for CASSKRRGKEPQHF.